This TCR beta chain came from a study of T cell responses to AZD1222 COVID-19 vaccine. Study-level points and caveats: Nearly half of spike-specific TCRs reportedly target variant regions that are unmutated in the B.1.351 and B.1.1.7 variants. Increases in Spike-specific TCR breadth and depth were seen after two AZD1222 doses.

The CDR3 is 15 amino acids. V lost 5 bases, J lost 3 bases, and 9 bases stayed unmatched. CDR1 and CDR2 (germline): MNHEY, SVGEGT. Turning to this clone: The antigen remains unidentified.

Produced via immunoSEQ multiplex PCR; TCRdb's table is partial and in-frame only. This sample carries roughly 190,000 clones, about nine tenths of them seen once, and the ten largest clones take 3% to 4%. The origin of this receptor is an adult who received the AZD1222 COVID-19 vaccine. The starting material was peripheral blood, obtained 28 days after the second AZD1222 dose. This sequence joins TRBV6-2 or TRBV6-3 and TRBJ2-7; 8 bases are a match to TRBD2. The DNA for the CDR3 is TGTGCCAGCAGTCCCTACGGGACTAGTATCTACGAGCAGTACTTC. This sequence encodes CASSPYGTSIYEQYF.